Detailed here is one T cell receptor (beta chain). These data originate in a study of cytomegalovirus exposure and HLA in healthy donors. Trimming left V 3 bases short and J 5 bases short, with 13 bases between. Germline values: CDR1 SGHTA, CDR2 FQGNSA. CDR3 length: 14 residues. The PCR made use of 60 Vbeta and 13 Jbeta primers. TCRdb keeps only in-frame clones here, not all; method: immunoSEQ multiplex PCR. The sample lists fewer than 200,000 clones; around three quarters were seen once. The chain combines TRBV7-2 with TRBJ2-5; D may be TRBD2 (7 bases). The sequencing input was PBMCs. The clonotype was recovered from a man aged 35 to 55 in good health and CMV-seronegative. CDR3: CASSFRRGRETQYF. The CDR3 coding sequence is TGTGCCAGCAGCTTCCGGCGGGGGCGCGAGACCCAGTACTTC. The full variable domain, completed using reference TRBV7-2 and TRBJ2-5, is GAGVSQSPSNKVTEKGKDVELRCDPISGHTALYWYRQSLGQGLEFLIYFQGNSAPDKSGLPSDRFSAERTGGSVSTLTIQRTQQEDSAVYLCASSFRRGRETQYFGPGTRLLVL.